This T cell receptor (beta chain) appears in the sequencing data of a study of T cells of healthy individuals. This clonotype was found a few times. Trimming removed 7 bases at V and 3 bases at J, with 15 bases between. This CDR3 comprises 15 residues. TCRdb re-called the 5' RACE reads through MiXCR, storing one row per CDR3 protein. Of approximately 100,000 distinct CDR3 sequences listed, approximately 18% are singletons. V gene TRBV12-3 or TRBV12-4 combines with J gene TRBJ1-4; no firm D call. The TCR sequence derives from a human donor in good health. The CDR3 DNA sequence: TGTGCCAGCATTCGCACCTTGGGGTCTAATGAAAAACTGTTTTTT. Its translation is CASIRTLGSNEKLFF.